A single sample is the source of the 7 T cell receptor beta chains below, sequenced in a study of T cells in Graves' hyperthyroidism and ophthalmopathy. Researchers amplified the TCR beta CDR3 regions from RNA transcripts. Primed by the HTBI set, a first-round RT-PCR was run on the TCR CDR3. TCRdb redid the calling of the multiplex PCR reads with MiXCR, one entry per CDR3 protein. This repertoire shows 450,000 to 600,000 distinct CDR3 sequences, 12% to 15% found once; its top ten account for approximately 13%. The specimen sequenced was blood. These TCRs come from a woman aged 40 to 55 with Graves' hyperthyroidism.

The rearrangement uses TRBV5-1 and TRBJ2-7, with D possibly TRBD1 on 6 matching bases. Germline CDR1 reads SGHRS; CDR2 reads YFSETQ. The CDR3 sequence is 14 residues long. Between the trimmed V and J ends, which lost 0 bases and 3 bases, there was a span of 10 bases. CDR3 region: CASSLDDRFYEQYF. In nucleotides, the CDR3 is TGCGCCAGCAGCTTGGACGACAGGTTCTACGAGCAGTACTTC. The variable domain in full, with the rest retrieved from reference TRBV5-1 and TRBJ2-7, is KAGVTQTPRYLIKTRGQQVTLSCSPISGHRSVSWYQQTPGQGLQFLFEYFSETQRNKGNFPGRFSGRQFSNSRSEMNVSTLELGDSALYLCASSLDDRFYEQYFGPGTRLTVT.

This clonotype has ten or more counts. The chain is built from TRBV30 and TRBJ2-2; D tentatively reads TRBD1 or TRBD2 (5 bases each). The CDR3 runs 14 residues. The V and J ends lost 4 bases and 3 bases respectively, with 12 bases between them. Germline-derived CDR1 and CDR2 are GTSNPN and SVGIG (reference sequence). The CDR3 coding sequence is TGTGCCTGGAAAAGCCGGGGACACACCGGGGAGCTGTTTTTT. Encoded protein: CAWKSRGHTGELFF.

This clonotype was seen a few times. The chain carries TRBV28 and TRBJ1-1, with 9 nucleotides matching TRBD1. The germline V gene has CDR1 MDHEN and CDR2 SYDVKM. CDR3 length: 17 amino acids. The ends lost 4 bases at V and 5 bases at J; junction bases unmatched: 14. The CDR3 DNA is TGTGCCAGCAGTTCCCCAACAGGGGGCGGATCGAGGACTGAAGCTTTCTTT. Protein product: CASSSPTGGGSRTEAFF.

At least ten counts were recorded for this clonotype. The chain couples TRBV27 to TRBJ2-1, with 7 bases lining up with TRBD2. The CDR3 is made up of 15 amino acids. CDR1 and CDR2 (germline): MNHEY, SMNVEV (reference sequence). Trimming cost V 0 bases and J 2 bases; bases outside gene matches: 1. This chain's CDR3 is CASSLSAGAYNEQFF. DNA of the CDR3: TGTGCCAGCAGTTTATCGGCGGGGGCCTACAATGAGCAGTTCTTC.

The V and J genes are TRBV24-1 and TRBJ2-5; D gene uncertain. From germline, CDR1 is KGHDR and CDR2 SFDVKD. Trimming cost V 10 bases and J 5 bases, with 13 bases left between them. This CDR3 has 12 amino acids. CDR3 in DNA: TGTGCCACTGAGGCGGCCGGGGAGACCCAGTACTTC. The encoded protein is CATEAAGETQYF.

This clonotype occurred many times. The chain carries TRBV20-1 and TRBJ2-3, with 12 bases matching TRBD1. The CDR3 spans 15 residues. In germline, CDR1 is DFQATT, CDR2 SNEGSKA (reference sequence). V was pared by 3 bases and J by 2 bases, with 3 bases of the junction left unmatched. The CDR3 DNA sequence: TGCAGTGCTAGCCGGGACAGGGGGCTCACAGATACGCAGTATTTT. This translates into CSASRDRGLTDTQYF.

In this sample, this clonotype turned up many times. The chain combines TRBV5-1 with TRBJ2-3; D may correspond to TRBD1 or TRBD2 (5 bases each). Deletions cut 4 bases from V and 2 bases from J, with 17 bases between. The CDR3 consists of 16 residues. Germline assignment: CDR1 SGHRS and CDR2 YFSETQ. CDR3 coding DNA: TGCGCCAGCAGCCTGCCCAGGGACGCACTCACAGATACGCAGTATTTT. Its translation: CASSLPRDALTDTQYF.